This TCR beta chain was found in a study of OX40 agonist ivuxolimab in advanced cancers. In the study overall: Ivuxolimab, which patients received intravenously every 2 weeks, was dosed at 0.01 to 10 mg/kg.

Here immunoSEQ multiplex PCR was the method, and the copy in TCRdb shows in-frame clones only, minus some. The sample holds about 77,000 clones, roughly 84% seen once. The sampling schedule covered blood at baseline, cycle 4 day 1, and cycle 7 day 1. As for this clone: Antigen specificity is unknown.

Overall study results and limits: CD4+ and CD8+ blood T cells expanded clonally by week 6 at 0.1 to 3.0 mg/kg.

The CDR3 loop spans 14 amino acids. V lost 6 bases to trimming and J lost 1 base, with 12 bases between them. CDR1 is MGHDK and CDR2 is SYGVNS in the germline V gene. This TCR derives from an adult with an advanced solid tumor such as melanoma, head and neck, liver or kidney cancer. The sequencing here drew on CD4+ or CD8+ T cells sorted from blood, taken in a trial of the OX40 agonist ivuxolimab. The chain employs TRBV25-1 and TRBJ1-1, with D perhaps matching TRBD1 (6 bases). DNA of the CDR3: TGTGCCAGCAGGCCCGGAGGGGGGAACACTGAAGCTTTCTTT. This translates into CASRPGGGNTEAFF.